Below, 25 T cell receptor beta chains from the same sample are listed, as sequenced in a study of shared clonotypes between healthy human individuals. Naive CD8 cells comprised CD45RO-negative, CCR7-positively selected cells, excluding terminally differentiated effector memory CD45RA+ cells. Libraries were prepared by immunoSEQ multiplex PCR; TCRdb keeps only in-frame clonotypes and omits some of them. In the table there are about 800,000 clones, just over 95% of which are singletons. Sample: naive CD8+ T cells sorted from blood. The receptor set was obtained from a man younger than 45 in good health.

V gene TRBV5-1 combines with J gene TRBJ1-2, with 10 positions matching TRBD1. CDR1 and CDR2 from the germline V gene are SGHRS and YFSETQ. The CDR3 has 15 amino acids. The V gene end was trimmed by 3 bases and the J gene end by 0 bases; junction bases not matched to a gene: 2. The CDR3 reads CASSWGQGPNYGYTF. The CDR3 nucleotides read TGCGCCAGCAGCTGGGGACAGGGGCCTAACTATGGCTACACCTTC. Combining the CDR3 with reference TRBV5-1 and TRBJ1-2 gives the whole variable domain KAGVTQTPRYLIKTRGQQVTLSCSPISGHRSVSWYQQTPGQGLQFLFEYFSETQRNKGNFPGRFSGRQFSNSRSEMNVSTLELGDSALYLCASSWGQGPNYGYTFGSGTRLTVV.

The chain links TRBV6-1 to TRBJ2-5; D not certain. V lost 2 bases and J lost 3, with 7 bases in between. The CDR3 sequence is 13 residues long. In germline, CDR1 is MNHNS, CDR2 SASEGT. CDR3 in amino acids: CASSEWTEETQYF. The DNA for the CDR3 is TGTGCCAGCAGTGAATGGACGGAAGAGACCCAGTACTTC.

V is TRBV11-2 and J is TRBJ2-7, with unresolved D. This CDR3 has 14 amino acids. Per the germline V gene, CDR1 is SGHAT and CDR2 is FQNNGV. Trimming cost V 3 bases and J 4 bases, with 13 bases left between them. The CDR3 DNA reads TGTGCCAGCAGCTTCGGCGGTATAGGGTACGAGCAGTACTTC. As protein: CASSFGGIGYEQYF.

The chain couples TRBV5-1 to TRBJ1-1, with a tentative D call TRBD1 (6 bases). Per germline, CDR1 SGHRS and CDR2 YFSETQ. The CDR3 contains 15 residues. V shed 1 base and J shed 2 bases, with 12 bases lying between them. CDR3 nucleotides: TGCGCCAGCAGCTTGAGTAGGACAGTCAACACTGAAGCTTTCTTT. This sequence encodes CASSLSRTVNTEAFF.

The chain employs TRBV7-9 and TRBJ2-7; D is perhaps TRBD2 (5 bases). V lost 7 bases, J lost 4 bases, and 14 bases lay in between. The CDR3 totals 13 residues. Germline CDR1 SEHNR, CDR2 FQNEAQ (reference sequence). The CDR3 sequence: CASTPEGGYEQYF. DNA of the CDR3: TGTGCCAGCACCCCCGAGGGCGGGTACGAGCAGTACTTC.

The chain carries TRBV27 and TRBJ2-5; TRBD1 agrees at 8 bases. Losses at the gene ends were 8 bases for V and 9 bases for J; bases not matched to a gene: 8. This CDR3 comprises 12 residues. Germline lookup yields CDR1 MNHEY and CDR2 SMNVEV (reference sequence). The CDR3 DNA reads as TGTGCCAGCCGACAGGGGCTGCAATCCCAGTACTTC. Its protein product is CASRQGLQSQYF.

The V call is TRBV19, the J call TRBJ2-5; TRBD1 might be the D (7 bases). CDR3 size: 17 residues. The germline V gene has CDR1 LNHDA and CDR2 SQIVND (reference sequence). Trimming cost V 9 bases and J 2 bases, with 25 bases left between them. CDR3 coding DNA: TGTGCCAGCCGATTTCGGTTTCGGGGGACAGAGCAAGAGACCCAGTACTTC. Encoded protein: CASRFRFRGTEQETQYF.

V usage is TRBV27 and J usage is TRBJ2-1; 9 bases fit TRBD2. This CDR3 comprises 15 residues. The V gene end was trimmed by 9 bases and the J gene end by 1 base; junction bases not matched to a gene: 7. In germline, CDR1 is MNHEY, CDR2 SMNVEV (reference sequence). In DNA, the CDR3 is TGTGCCAGTACGCTGGGACTAGCATCCTACAATGAGCAGTTCTTC. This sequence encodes CASTLGLASYNEQFF.

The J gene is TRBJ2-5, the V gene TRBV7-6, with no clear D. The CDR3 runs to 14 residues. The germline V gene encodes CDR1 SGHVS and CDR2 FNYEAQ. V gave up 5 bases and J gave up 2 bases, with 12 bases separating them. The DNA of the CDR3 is TGTGCCAGCAGCCCCCTGACGGGTCAAGAGACCCAGTACTTC. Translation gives CASSPLTGQETQYF.

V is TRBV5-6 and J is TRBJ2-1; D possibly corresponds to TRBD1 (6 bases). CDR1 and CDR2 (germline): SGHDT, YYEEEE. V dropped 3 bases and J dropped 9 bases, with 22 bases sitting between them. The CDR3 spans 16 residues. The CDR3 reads CASSSILQGVLGEQFF. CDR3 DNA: TGTGCCAGCAGCTCCATCTTACAGGGTGTACTTGGTGAGCAGTTCTTC.

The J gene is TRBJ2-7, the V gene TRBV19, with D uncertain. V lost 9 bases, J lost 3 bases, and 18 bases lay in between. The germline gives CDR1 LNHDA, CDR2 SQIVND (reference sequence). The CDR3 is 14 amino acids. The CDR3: CASSVGIGYYEQYF. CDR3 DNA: TGTGCCAGCAGTGTGGGCATCGGGTACTACGAGCAGTACTTC.

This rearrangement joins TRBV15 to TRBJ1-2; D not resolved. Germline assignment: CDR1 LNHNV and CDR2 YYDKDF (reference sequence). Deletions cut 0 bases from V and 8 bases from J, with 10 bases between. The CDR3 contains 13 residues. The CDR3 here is CATSRDSGSGYTF. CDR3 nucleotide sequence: TGTGCCACCAGCAGAGATTCGGGGAGCGGCTACACCTTC.

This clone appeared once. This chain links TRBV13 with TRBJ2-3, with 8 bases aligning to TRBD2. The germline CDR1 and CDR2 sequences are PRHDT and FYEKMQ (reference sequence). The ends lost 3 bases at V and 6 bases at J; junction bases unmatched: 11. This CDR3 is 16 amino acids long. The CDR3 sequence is CASSLEREPPLDTQYF. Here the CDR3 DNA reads TGTGCCAGCAGCTTGGAGCGGGAGCCCCCTCTGGATACGCAGTATTTT.

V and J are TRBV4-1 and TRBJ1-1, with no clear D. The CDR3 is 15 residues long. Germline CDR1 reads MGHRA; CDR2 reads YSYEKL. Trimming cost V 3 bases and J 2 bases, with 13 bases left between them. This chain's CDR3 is CASSHAPVVNTEAFF. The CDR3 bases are TGCGCCAGCAGCCATGCCCCGGTAGTAAACACTGAAGCTTTCTTT.

The CDR3 loop is CASSLGTQTYYEQYF. CDR3 nucleotide sequence: TGTGCCAGCAGCCTTGGGACACAGACTTACTACGAGCAGTACTTC. The rearrangement joins TRBV11-1 to TRBJ2-7; TRBD1 might be the D (6 bases). The germline V gene has CDR1 SGHAT and CDR2 FQDESV (reference sequence). CDR3 length equals 15 residues. Trimming shortened V by 5 bases and J by 3 bases, and 17 bases separated the two germline ends.

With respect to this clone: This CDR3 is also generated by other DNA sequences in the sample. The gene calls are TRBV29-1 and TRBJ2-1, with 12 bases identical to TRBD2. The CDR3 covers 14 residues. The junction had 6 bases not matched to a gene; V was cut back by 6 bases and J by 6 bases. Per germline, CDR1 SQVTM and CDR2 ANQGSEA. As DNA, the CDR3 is TGCAGCGTAGGTGGACTAGCGGGACGCAATGAGCAGTTCTTC. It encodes CSVGGLAGRNEQFF.

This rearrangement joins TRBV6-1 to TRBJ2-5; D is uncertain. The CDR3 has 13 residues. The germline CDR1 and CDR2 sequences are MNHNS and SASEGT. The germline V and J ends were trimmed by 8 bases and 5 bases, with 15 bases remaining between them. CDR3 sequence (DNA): TGTGCCAGCGTCCCAACGCTTTGGGAGACCCAGTACTTC. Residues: CASVPTLWETQYF.

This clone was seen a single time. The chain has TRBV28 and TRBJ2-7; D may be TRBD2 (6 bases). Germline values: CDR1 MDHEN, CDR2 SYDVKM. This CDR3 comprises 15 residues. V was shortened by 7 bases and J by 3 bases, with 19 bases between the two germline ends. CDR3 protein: CASTAAGRYRYEQYF. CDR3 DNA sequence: TGTGCCAGCACGGCAGCCGGGAGATATCGCTACGAGCAGTACTTC.

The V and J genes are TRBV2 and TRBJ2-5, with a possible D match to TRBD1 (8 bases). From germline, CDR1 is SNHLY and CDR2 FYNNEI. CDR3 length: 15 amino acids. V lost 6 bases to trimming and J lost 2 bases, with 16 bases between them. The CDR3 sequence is CASSGGTGRQETQYF. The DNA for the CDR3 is TGTGCCAGCAGCGGGGGGACAGGACGTCAAGAGACCCAGTACTTC.

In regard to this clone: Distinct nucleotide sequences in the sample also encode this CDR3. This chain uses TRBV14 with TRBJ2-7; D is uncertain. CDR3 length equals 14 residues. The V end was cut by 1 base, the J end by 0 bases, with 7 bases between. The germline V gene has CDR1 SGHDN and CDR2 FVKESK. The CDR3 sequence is CASSQGRVSYEQYF. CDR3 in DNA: TGTGCCAGCAGCCAAGGCCGGGTCTCCTACGAGCAGTACTTC.

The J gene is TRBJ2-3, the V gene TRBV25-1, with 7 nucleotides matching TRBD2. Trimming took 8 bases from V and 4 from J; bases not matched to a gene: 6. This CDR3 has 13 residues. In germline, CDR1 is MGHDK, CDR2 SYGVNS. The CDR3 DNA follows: TGTGCCAGCGGGGAGGGGCAGGCAGATACGCAGTATTTT. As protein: CASGEGQADTQYF. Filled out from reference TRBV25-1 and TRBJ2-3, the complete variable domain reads EADIYQTPRYLVIGTGKKITLECSQTMGHDKMYWYQQDPGMELHLIHYSYGVNSTEKGDLSSESTVSRIRTEHFPLTLESARPSHTSQYLCASGEGQADTQYFGPGTRLTVL.

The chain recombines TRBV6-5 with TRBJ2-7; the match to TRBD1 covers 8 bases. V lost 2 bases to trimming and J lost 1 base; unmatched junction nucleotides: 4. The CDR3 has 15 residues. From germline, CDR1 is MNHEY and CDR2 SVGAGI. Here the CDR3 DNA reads TGTGCCAGCAGTTACACGGACAGGGAGTCCTACGAGCAGTACTTC. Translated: CASSYTDRESYEQYF.

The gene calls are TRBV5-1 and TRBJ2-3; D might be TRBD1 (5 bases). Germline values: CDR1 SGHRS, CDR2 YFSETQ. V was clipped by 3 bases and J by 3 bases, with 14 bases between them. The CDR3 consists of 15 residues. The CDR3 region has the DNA TGCGCCAGCAGCTCCAGGGAAGAATGGACAGATACGCAGTATTTT. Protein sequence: CASSSREEWTDTQYF.

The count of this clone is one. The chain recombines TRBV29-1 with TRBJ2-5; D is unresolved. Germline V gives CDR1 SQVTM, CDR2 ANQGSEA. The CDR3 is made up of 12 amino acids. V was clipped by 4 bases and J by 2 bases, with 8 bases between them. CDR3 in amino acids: CSVVGLQETQYF. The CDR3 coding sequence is TGCAGCGTTGTTGGCTTACAAGAGACCCAGTACTTC.

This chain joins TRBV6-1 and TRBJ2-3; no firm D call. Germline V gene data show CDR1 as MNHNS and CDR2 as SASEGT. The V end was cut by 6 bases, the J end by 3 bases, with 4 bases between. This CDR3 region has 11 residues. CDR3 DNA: TGTGCCAGCAGACTAACAGATACGCAGTATTTT. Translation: CASRLTDTQYF.